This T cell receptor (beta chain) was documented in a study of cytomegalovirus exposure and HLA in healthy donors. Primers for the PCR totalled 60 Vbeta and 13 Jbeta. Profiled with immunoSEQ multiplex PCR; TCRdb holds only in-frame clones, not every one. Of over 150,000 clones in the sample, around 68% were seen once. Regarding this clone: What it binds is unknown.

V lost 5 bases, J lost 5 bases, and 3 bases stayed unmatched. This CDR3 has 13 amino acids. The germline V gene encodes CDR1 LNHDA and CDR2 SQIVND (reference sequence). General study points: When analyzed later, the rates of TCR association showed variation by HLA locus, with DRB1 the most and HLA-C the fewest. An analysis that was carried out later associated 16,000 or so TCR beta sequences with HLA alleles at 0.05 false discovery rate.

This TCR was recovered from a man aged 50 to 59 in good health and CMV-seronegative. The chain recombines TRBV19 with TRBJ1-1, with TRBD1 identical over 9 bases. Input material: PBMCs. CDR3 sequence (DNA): TGTGCCAGTAGTTTACAGGGGGCAACTGAAGCTTTCTTT. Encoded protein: CASSLQGATEAFF.